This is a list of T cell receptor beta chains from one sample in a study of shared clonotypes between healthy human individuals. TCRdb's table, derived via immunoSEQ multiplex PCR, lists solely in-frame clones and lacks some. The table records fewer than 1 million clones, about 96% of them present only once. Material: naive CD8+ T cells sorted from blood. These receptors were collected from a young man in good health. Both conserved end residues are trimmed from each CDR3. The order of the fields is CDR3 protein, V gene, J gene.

CDR3 protein: ASSYSWDGNQPQH; V gene: TRBV6-6; J gene: TRBJ1-5
CDR3 protein: ASSPDGYQETQY; V gene: TRBV2; J gene: TRBJ2-5
CDR3 protein: ASSPGTSGIVGETQY; V gene: TRBV7-9; J gene: TRBJ2-5
CDR3 protein: SVVPPLNTEAF; V gene: TRBV29-1; J gene: TRBJ1-1
CDR3 protein: SVITVNTGELF; V gene: TRBV29-1; J gene: TRBJ2-2
CDR3 protein: AISEGLVKYTGELF; V gene: TRBV10-3; J gene: TRBJ2-2
CDR3 protein: ASSLHPPRGNTGELF; V gene: TRBV7-9; J gene: TRBJ2-2
CDR3 protein: ASSVGSGTEQF; V gene: TRBV9; J gene: TRBJ2-1
CDR3 protein: ASLGTSASYEQY; V gene: TRBV2; J gene: TRBJ2-7
CDR3 protein: ASNQGQNSYEQY; V gene: TRBV6-5; J gene: TRBJ2-7
CDR3 protein: AISGEVPQETQY; V gene: TRBV10-3; J gene: TRBJ2-5
CDR3 protein: ASSLVSPRTLSGEQY; V gene: TRBV5-6; J gene: TRBJ2-7
CDR3 protein: ASSPPLAGDDTGELF; V gene: TRBV18; J gene: TRBJ2-2
CDR3 protein: ASSVKPSTDTQY; V gene: TRBV9; J gene: TRBJ2-3
CDR3 protein: ASSESAPGTGIQREINEQF; V gene: TRBV6-1; J gene: TRBJ2-1
CDR3 protein: ASSRSGTGYNEQF; V gene: TRBV5-4; J gene: TRBJ2-1
CDR3 protein: ASSLRTVMNTEAF; V gene: TRBV28; J gene: TRBJ1-1
CDR3 protein: ASSPPTPYEQY; V gene: TRBV11-2; J gene: TRBJ2-7
CDR3 protein: ASTTGFSNTEAF; V gene: TRBV6-5; J gene: TRBJ1-1
CDR3 protein: ASSAGLGWYEQY; V gene: TRBV11-2; J gene: TRBJ2-7
CDR3 protein: ASSYTGERDQPQH; V gene: TRBV6-1; J gene: TRBJ1-5
CDR3 protein: ASSPGRGPYNEQF; V gene: TRBV7-2; J gene: TRBJ2-1
CDR3 protein: ASSQEGLAGNYEQY; V gene: TRBV4-1; J gene: TRBJ2-7
CDR3 protein: ASSVRTSRTYEQY; V gene: TRBV7-9; J gene: TRBJ2-7
CDR3 protein: SVSTGGYEQY; V gene: TRBV29-1; J gene: TRBJ2-7
CDR3 protein: ATGTGEGYT; V gene: TRBV19; J gene: TRBJ1-2
CDR3 protein: ASSETGFSGNTIY; V gene: TRBV5-6; J gene: TRBJ1-3
CDR3 protein: ASSLVTSGIGNEQF; V gene: TRBV7-9; J gene: TRBJ2-1
CDR3 protein: ASSERDRGWHTQY; V gene: TRBV7-9; J gene: TRBJ2-3
CDR3 protein: ASRQGSQPQH; V gene: TRBV27; J gene: TRBJ1-5
CDR3 protein: ASSPFILSSGSSHEQY; V gene: TRBV27; J gene: TRBJ2-7
CDR3 protein: ASSPDRDGTDEQY; V gene: TRBV4-1; J gene: TRBJ2-7
CDR3 protein: ASSLGTSGTETQY; V gene: TRBV14; J gene: TRBJ2-5
CDR3 protein: ASSLVTASGSYEQY; V gene: TRBV7-8; J gene: TRBJ2-7
CDR3 protein: ASSPPGSRTYEQY; V gene: TRBV18; J gene: TRBJ2-7
CDR3 protein: ASSASGTPYNEQF; V gene: TRBV9; J gene: TRBJ2-1
CDR3 protein: ASSDHSGRSNTGELF; V gene: TRBV6-4; J gene: TRBJ2-2
CDR3 protein: ASSRTGTETQY; V gene: TRBV5-1; J gene: TRBJ2-5
CDR3 protein: ASRRGFGYT; V gene: TRBV9; J gene: TRBJ1-2
CDR3 protein: ASSLTTAGGYEQY; V gene: TRBV28; J gene: TRBJ2-7
CDR3 protein: AISATEMDRHTQY; V gene: TRBV10-3; J gene: TRBJ2-3
CDR3 protein: ASSQDQSSYPYNEQF; V gene: TRBV4-1; J gene: TRBJ2-1
CDR3 protein: ASSSPFDSSYNEQF; V gene: TRBV28; J gene: TRBJ2-1
CDR3 protein: ASSTTRTAQSGRAMF; V gene: TRBV7-9; J gene: TRBJ2-1
CDR3 protein: SVEGVLGWDYYGYT; V gene: TRBV29-1; J gene: TRBJ1-2
CDR3 protein: ASSFGQTNTGELF; V gene: TRBV4-1; J gene: TRBJ2-2
CDR3 protein: ASSLGVQGTYEQY; V gene: TRBV7-9; J gene: TRBJ2-7
CDR3 protein: ASSLVAGGLAGENEQF; V gene: TRBV7-9; J gene: TRBJ2-1
CDR3 protein: ASSPTSGPLWDTQY; V gene: TRBV7-6; J gene: TRBJ2-3
CDR3 protein: ASSNREYGETQY; V gene: TRBV14; J gene: TRBJ2-5
CDR3 protein: ASSSQGDGQPQH; V gene: TRBV27; J gene: TRBJ1-5
CDR3 protein: AGAPSDSNQPQH; V gene: TRBV2; J gene: TRBJ1-5
CDR3 protein: ASSASGLTGELF; V gene: TRBV9; J gene: TRBJ2-2
CDR3 protein: ASSPGQGGNIQY; V gene: TRBV5-4; J gene: TRBJ2-4